A selection of T cell receptor beta chains follows, all from one sample in a study of blood T cells in healthy people across ages. One entry per CDR3 protein results from TCRdb running MiXCR on the 5' RACE reads. The profile covers hundreds of thousands of distinct CDR3 sequences, with approximately 49% appearing a single time and about an eighth taken by the ten largest. The source material was blood. The origin of the receptors is a man aged 25-45 years in good health. CDR3s leave out the opening cysteine and the closing phenylalanine or tryptophan. Each record gives: J gene, clone size, CDR3 length, V gene, CDR3 protein. Clone size appears in some rows only: once, few, many, or a class for an expanded clone.

j_call: TRBJ2-1; clone_size: NA; cdr3_length: 12; v_call: TRBV29-1; cdr3_aa: STGGDRIYNEQF
j_call: TRBJ2-3; clone_size: NA; cdr3_length: 12; v_call: TRBV24-1; cdr3_aa: ATSDSGGGDTQY
j_call: NA; clone_size: NA; cdr3_length: 12; v_call: TRBV11-2; cdr3_aa: ASSQPGRRGEQY
j_call: TRBJ2-1; clone_size: NA; cdr3_length: 13; v_call: TRBV28; cdr3_aa: ASSPSGGIGYEQF
j_call: TRBJ2-3; clone_size: NA; cdr3_length: 13; v_call: TRBV20-1; cdr3_aa: SAREVGTRWDTQY
j_call: TRBJ2-4; clone_size: NA; cdr3_length: 12; v_call: TRBV20-1; cdr3_aa: SASVEGGDGIQY
j_call: NA; clone_size: NA; cdr3_length: 12; v_call: TRBV27; cdr3_aa: ASTDRLVGHEQY
j_call: TRBJ2-1; clone_size: few; cdr3_length: 13; v_call: TRBV11-2; cdr3_aa: ASSLSGAAVDEQF
j_call: TRBJ2-3; clone_size: NA; cdr3_length: 12; v_call: TRBV7-2; cdr3_aa: ASSQLSFTDTQY
j_call: TRBJ1-4; clone_size: few; cdr3_length: 13; v_call: TRBV11-1; cdr3_aa: ASIFNRDRNEKLF
j_call: TRBJ1-2; clone_size: NA; cdr3_length: 9; v_call: TRBV30; cdr3_aa: AWSSATGYT
j_call: TRBJ1-2; clone_size: once; cdr3_length: 12; v_call: TRBV7-2; cdr3_aa: ASSPTWEGEGYT
j_call: TRBJ2-3; clone_size: few; cdr3_length: 12; v_call: TRBV5-1; cdr3_aa: ASSLERDGDTQY
j_call: TRBJ2-1; clone_size: NA; cdr3_length: 13; v_call: TRBV6-1; cdr3_aa: ASSVRQGSYNEQF
j_call: TRBJ1-2; clone_size: NA; cdr3_length: 13; v_call: TRBV5-1; cdr3_aa: ASSSSWGTLYGYT
j_call: TRBJ1-2; clone_size: NA; cdr3_length: 12; v_call: TRBV6-1; cdr3_aa: ASSEGAALYGYT
j_call: TRBJ1-1; clone_size: NA; cdr3_length: 11; v_call: TRBV7-2; cdr3_aa: ASSTDMSTEAF
j_call: TRBJ1-4; clone_size: NA; cdr3_length: 10; v_call: TRBV20-1; cdr3_aa: SATRENEELF
j_call: TRBJ2-5; clone_size: NA; cdr3_length: 15; v_call: TRBV6-4; cdr3_aa: ASSTPTSGILQETQY
j_call: TRBJ2-7; clone_size: NA; cdr3_length: 13; v_call: TRBV6-5; cdr3_aa: ASSYGETGGYEQY
j_call: NA; clone_size: NA; cdr3_length: 10; v_call: TRBV20-1; cdr3_aa: SAGAGQETQY
j_call: TRBJ2-5; clone_size: few; cdr3_length: 12; v_call: TRBV7-8; cdr3_aa: ASSLREPQETQY
j_call: TRBJ2-3; clone_size: few; cdr3_length: 12; v_call: TRBV4-1; cdr3_aa: ASSQGRPTTTQY
j_call: TRBJ2-2; clone_size: NA; cdr3_length: 10; v_call: TRBV7-9; cdr3_aa: ASSKIDGELF
j_call: TRBJ2-5; clone_size: NA; cdr3_length: 12; v_call: TRBV6-2/TRBV6-3; cdr3_aa: ASSDGTRGETQY